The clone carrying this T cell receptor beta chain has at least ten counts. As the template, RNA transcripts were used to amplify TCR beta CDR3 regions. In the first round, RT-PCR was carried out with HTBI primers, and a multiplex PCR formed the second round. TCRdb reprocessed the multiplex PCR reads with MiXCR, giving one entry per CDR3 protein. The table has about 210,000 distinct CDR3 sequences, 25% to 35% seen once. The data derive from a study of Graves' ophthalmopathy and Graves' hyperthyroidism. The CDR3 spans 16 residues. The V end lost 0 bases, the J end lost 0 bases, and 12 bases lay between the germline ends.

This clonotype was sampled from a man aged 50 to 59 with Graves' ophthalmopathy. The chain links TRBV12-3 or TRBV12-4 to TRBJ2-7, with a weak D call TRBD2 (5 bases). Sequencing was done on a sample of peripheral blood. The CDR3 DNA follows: TGTGCCAGCAGTTTAGCATCGGGTGGGAGCTCCTACGAGCAGTACTTC. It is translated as CASSLASGGSSYEQYF.